This T cell receptor beta chain was observed in a study of T cells in tuberculosis. This clone was counted a single time. Here immunoSEQ multiplex PCR was the method, and the copy in TCRdb shows in-frame clones only, minus some. Of roughly 33,000 clones listed, about nine tenths are singletons. Germline-derived CDR1 and CDR2 are LGHNA and YSLEER. The CDR3 totals 15 residues. The V end lost 1 base, the J end lost 0 bases, and 7 bases lay between the germline ends. The receptor's source is a donor aged 10 to 29 with latent tuberculosis or without tuberculosis infection. The sequenced material came from PBMCs. The chain joins TRBV4-3 to TRBJ1-3; D gene unclear. CDR3 DNA: TGCGCCAGCAGCCAAGGGCAGTACTCTGGAAACACCATATATTTT. This gives the protein CASSQGQYSGNTIYF.